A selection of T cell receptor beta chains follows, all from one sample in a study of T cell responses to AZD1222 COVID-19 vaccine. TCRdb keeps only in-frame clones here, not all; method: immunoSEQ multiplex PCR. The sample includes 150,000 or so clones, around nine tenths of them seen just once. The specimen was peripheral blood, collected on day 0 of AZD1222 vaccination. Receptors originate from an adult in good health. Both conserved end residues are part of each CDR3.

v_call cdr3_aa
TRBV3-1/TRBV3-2 CASSQGAGPANEQYF
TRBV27 CASSLGTGERSSNQPQHF
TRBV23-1 CASSRTETSTPGLNYNEQFF
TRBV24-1 CATSEAGQLNQPQHF
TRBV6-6 CASSYSGQGASPLHF
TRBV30 CAWSLIHNEQFF
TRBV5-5 CASSLTGVLSYNEQFF
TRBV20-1 CSASSGRGPQHF
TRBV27 CASSLSAGRLGYTF
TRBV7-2 CASSRTGLNYGYTF